The 30 T cell receptor beta chains given below trace back to one sample, sequenced in a study of early T cells in non-severe SARS-CoV-2 infection. TCRdb fed the 5' RACE reads into MiXCR, producing one record per CDR3 protein. This table holds roughly 56,000 distinct CDR3 sequences, roughly 8.2% found once. Sequencing was done on a sample of whole blood. The receptors shown here come from an adult who was a healthcare worker with PCR-confirmed SARS-CoV-2 infection or an uninfected control (not recorded which).

The rearrangement joins TRBV6-1 to TRBJ2-7; D is uncertain. Germline CDR1 and CDR2: MNHNS and SASEGT. The V gene lost 2 bases and the J gene lost 2 bases, with 7 bases spanning the gap. The CDR3 totals 13 residues. The DNA of the CDR3 is TGTGCCAGCAGTGAATTGAACACCTACGAGCAGTACTTC. It codes for CASSELNTYEQYF.

The chain couples TRBV27 to TRBJ1-2, with 8 bases matching TRBD1. Trimming took 4 bases from V and 4 from J; bases not matched to a gene: 8. This CDR3 has 15 amino acids. Per germline, CDR1 MNHEY and CDR2 SMNVEV (reference sequence). The CDR3 loop reads CASSSGTGESYGYTF. As DNA, the CDR3 is TGTGCCAGCAGTTCCGGGACAGGTGAATCCTATGGCTACACCTTC.

There are a few counts of this clonotype. The genes are TRBV6-1 and TRBJ2-1; D not resolved. Germline V gene data show CDR1 as MNHNS and CDR2 as SASEGT. V shed 2 bases and J shed 3 bases, with 5 bases lying between them. The CDR3 totals 13 residues. In DNA form, the CDR3 reads TGTGCCAGCAGTGAAATTCTCTACAATGAGCAGTTCTTC. Its protein product is CASSEILYNEQFF.

This clonotype was detected many times. This chain connects TRBV7-9 to TRBJ1-2; D is undetermined. The length of the CDR3 is 16 residues. The V gene lost 1 base and the J gene lost 1 base, with 13 bases spanning the gap. Germline-derived CDR1 and CDR2 are SEHNR and FQNEAQ (reference sequence). The CDR3 protein is CASSLGKSRINYGYTF. CDR3 nucleotide sequence: TGTGCCAGCAGCTTAGGAAAGAGCCGCATTAACTATGGCTACACCTTC.

The sample holds many counts of this clonotype. The chain couples TRBV7-2 to TRBJ1-2; unclear D gene. The CDR3 is made up of 14 amino acids. The V end lost 4 bases, the J end lost 1 base, and 10 bases lay between the germline ends. Germline values: CDR1 SGHTA, CDR2 FQGNSA. CDR3 nucleotides: TGTGCCAGCAGCTCCCGTGCGGATAACTATGGCTACACCTTC. As protein: CASSSRADNYGYTF.

This clonotype was found a few times. The V and J genes are TRBV2 and TRBJ1-2; perhaps TRBD1 as D (5 bases). Germline V gives CDR1 SNHLY, CDR2 FYNNEI. Trimming stripped 7 bases from V and 4 bases from J, with 13 bases between. This CDR3 spans 13 amino acids. The CDR3 reads CASKEGTVYGYTF. The CDR3 DNA is TGTGCCAGCAAGGAGGGGACGGTCTATGGCTACACCTTC. Filled out from reference TRBV2 and TRBJ1-2, the complete variable domain reads EPEVTQTPSHQVTQMGQEVILRCVPISNHLYFYWYRQILGQKVEFLVSFYNNEISEKSEIFDDQFSVERPDGSNFTLKIRSTKLEDSAMYFCASKEGTVYGYTFGSGTRLTVV.

This clonotype was counted only a few times. In DNA, the CDR3 is TGCAGTGCTAGAACCCCCGGGACAGGGCCCTACGAGCAGTACTTC. Protein sequence: CSARTPGTGPYEQYF. The J gene is TRBJ2-7, the V gene TRBV20-1, with 9 bases fitting TRBD1. Losses at the gene ends were 2 bases for V and 2 bases for J; bases not matched to a gene: 7. The CDR3 extends over 15 amino acids. Looked up from germline, CDR1 is DFQATT and CDR2 is SNEGSKA (reference sequence).

DNA for the CDR3: TGTGCCAGCAGTTTCATTGGTGGCTACACCTTC. As protein: CASSFIGGYTF. The genes are TRBV28 and TRBJ1-2, with unresolved D. Trimming stripped 3 bases from V and 7 bases from J, with 6 bases between. Germline V gives CDR1 MDHEN, CDR2 SYDVKM. CDR3 size: 11 residues.

This clonotype was found a few times. V gene TRBV3-1 combines with J gene TRBJ2-7; 9 bases match TRBD2. The V gene end was trimmed by 0 bases and the J gene end by 7 bases; junction bases not matched to a gene: 13. CDR1 is LGHDT, CDR2 YNNKEL, per germline (reference sequence). This CDR3 has 17 residues. CDR3 in DNA: TGTGCCAGCAGCCAAGATCCACTAGCGGGCGCTACTTGGGAGCAGTACTTC. Translated: CASSQDPLAGATWEQYF.

This clonotype showed up just a few times. V and J are TRBV20-1 and TRBJ1-2; D is unclear. Germline V lookup: CDR1 DFQATT, CDR2 SNEGSKA (reference sequence). Trimming shortened V by 2 bases and J by 12 bases, and 10 bases separated the two germline ends. The CDR3 extends over 10 amino acids. CDR3 residues: CSARRNIDTF. The CDR3 nucleotides are TGCAGTGCTAGACGTAATATTGACACCTTC.

This clonotype was detected ten times or more. The chain uses TRBV6-6 and TRBJ2-1; D might be TRBD1 or TRBD2, each matching 5 bases. The CDR3 length is 15 residues. Germline V CDR1 and CDR2: MNHNY, SVGAGI (reference sequence). Deletions cut 2 bases from V and 4 bases from J, with 12 bases between. CDR3 sequence: CASSYGGRAYNEQFF. The CDR3 DNA reads as TGTGCCAGCAGTTACGGAGGCAGGGCTTACAATGAGCAGTTCTTC.

This clonotype has a handful of counts. The chain joins TRBV28 to TRBJ2-1, with D possibly TRBD2 on 5 matching bases. The CDR3 runs 13 residues. Germline V gene sequence: CDR1 MDHEN, CDR2 SYDVKM. V lost 8 bases and J lost 3, with 11 bases in between. The CDR3 loop reads CASGGSFYNEQFF. The CDR3 DNA sequence: TGTGCCAGCGGCGGGTCTTTCTACAATGAGCAGTTCTTC.

This clonotype has a count of ten or more. Here the CDR3 DNA reads TGTGCCAGCAGCATGACTAGCAGCCAAGAGACCCAGTACTTC. Translation: CASSMTSSQETQYF. The genes are TRBV11-2 and TRBJ2-5; 7 bases match TRBD2. There are 14 residues in the CDR3. In germline, CDR1 is SGHAT, CDR2 FQNNGV. J gave up 1 base and V 5 bases, and 4 bases lay outside the gene matches.

V gene TRBV7-3 combines with J gene TRBJ2-3, with a tentative D call TRBD1 (6 bases). V shed 2 bases and J shed 5 bases, with 14 bases lying between them. The CDR3 totals 15 residues. Germline CDR1 SGHTA, CDR2 FQGTGA. CDR3 region: CASSLDQGFGDTQYF. The CDR3 DNA sequence: TGTGCCAGCAGCTTAGATCAGGGGTTCGGAGATACGCAGTATTTT.

V gene TRBV7-2 combines with J gene TRBJ2-3, with 9 bases identical to TRBD2. The germline CDR1 and CDR2 sequences are SGHTA and FQGNSA. The junction had 7 bases not matched to a gene; V was cut back by 2 bases and J by 1 base. The CDR3 is 17 amino acids. The CDR3 DNA follows: TGTGCCAGCAGCTTAAGGCGGGGGGGGCGTCGCACAGATACGCAGTATTTT. It yields the protein CASSLRRGGRRTDTQYF.

This clonotype was counted a few times. The chain is built from TRBV2 and TRBJ2-5; 10 bases map to TRBD1. Germline V gene lookup returns CDR1 SNHLY and CDR2 FYNNEI. V lost 6 bases, J lost 3 bases, and 4 bases stayed unmatched. This CDR3 is built from 14 residues. This chain's CDR3 is CASRSGQGKETQYF. DNA of the CDR3: TGTGCCAGCAGGTCGGGACAGGGGAAAGAGACCCAGTACTTC.

The chain is built from TRBV7-9 and TRBJ2-1, with D unresolved. Per germline, CDR1 SEHNR and CDR2 FQNEAQ (reference sequence). Trimming left V 1 base short and J 7 bases short, with 2 bases between. The CDR3 runs to 11 residues. The CDR3 here is CASSLENEQFF. The CDR3 region has the DNA TGTGCCAGCAGCTTAGAGAATGAGCAGTTCTTC.

This clonotype turned up a few times. The rearrangement joins TRBV6-2 or TRBV6-3 to TRBJ2-3; 11 positions match TRBD2. Per germline, CDR1 MNHEY and CDR2 SVGEGT. The length of the CDR3 is 16 residues. Trimming took 6 bases from V and 2 from J; bases not matched to a gene: 7. The CDR3 DNA is TGTGCCAGCAGATTATCTAGCGGGAGGCCCACAGATACGCAGTATTTT. This gives the protein CASRLSSGRPTDTQYF.

The table lists this clonotype with many counts. The V and J genes are TRBV20-1 and TRBJ1-1; 7 bases line up with TRBD1. This CDR3 has 13 residues. V lost 6 bases and J lost 2; bases outside the gene matches: 6. Germline assignment: CDR1 DFQATT and CDR2 SNEGSKA (reference sequence). CDR3 protein: CSAKGGLNTEAFF. The CDR3 DNA sequence: TGCAGTGCCAAAGGGGGCCTCAACACTGAAGCTTTCTTT.

This clonotype was found a few times. The chain uses TRBV2 and TRBJ2-4, with a tentative D call TRBD1 (6 bases). Trimming removed 0 bases at V and 5 bases at J, with 17 bases between. From germline, CDR1 is SNHLY and CDR2 FYNNEI. The CDR3 is 17 amino acids. The CDR3 DNA is TGTGCCAGCAGTGAAGCGCTTCCAGGGGTGGGAGAAAACATTCAGTACTTC. It translates to CASSEALPGVGENIQYF.

The V call is TRBV29-1, the J call TRBJ2-3; D might be TRBD1 (5 bases). Germline lookup yields CDR1 SQVTM and CDR2 ANQGSEA. This CDR3 spans 15 amino acids. V was clipped by 2 bases and J by 1 base, with 13 bases between them. CDR3: CSVEFRGARTDTQYF. In DNA form, the CDR3 reads TGCAGCGTTGAATTTAGGGGCGCCCGCACAGATACGCAGTATTTT.

This clonotype was observed a few times. The chain recombines TRBV28 with TRBJ1-1; D perhaps matches TRBD1 (6 bases). The V end was cut by 4 bases, the J end by 5 bases, with 14 bases between. The CDR3 runs to 14 residues. CDR1 is MDHEN and CDR2 is SYDVKM in the germline V gene. As DNA, the CDR3 is TGTGCCAGCAGTTCGGGGGGGGCGCGGACTGAAGCTTTCTTT. Residues: CASSSGGARTEAFF.

The table lists this clonotype with a few counts. The chain recombines TRBV4-1 with TRBJ1-4, with 7 bases lining up with TRBD1. Germline V gene sequence: CDR1 MGHRA, CDR2 YSYEKL. The CDR3 runs to 15 residues. V shed 4 bases, J shed 5 bases, and the junction held 7 bases outside the gene matches. The CDR3 sequence is CASSLTDRLNEKLFF. CDR3 coding DNA: TGCGCCAGCAGCCTCACGGACAGGTTAAATGAAAAACTGTTTTTT.

This clonotype has just a few counts. The chain is built from TRBV6-5 and TRBJ2-7; D may correspond to TRBD1 or TRBD2 (5 bases each). The CDR3 is 16 amino acids. V was shortened by 4 bases and J by 0 bases, with 16 bases between the two germline ends. CDR1 and CDR2 from the germline V gene are MNHEY and SVGAGI. In nucleotides, the CDR3 is TGTGCCAGCAGTTCAGACCGGGACCCCAGCTCCTACGAGCAGTACTTC. Translating gives CASSSDRDPSSYEQYF.

V gene TRBV15 combines with J gene TRBJ2-7; 9 nucleotides match TRBD1. Germline CDR1 reads LNHNV; CDR2 reads YYDKDF (reference sequence). CDR3 length: 15 residues. Trimming cost V 1 base and J 5 bases; bases outside gene matches: 6. The CDR3 nucleotides are TGTGCCACCAGCAGAGCCGGGACAGGGAACCACGAGCAGTACTTC. It specifies CATSRAGTGNHEQYF.

This clonotype was seen more than once but under ten times. The chain uses TRBV7-9 and TRBJ2-1; the D is unclear. Germline V gives CDR1 SEHNR, CDR2 FQNEAQ (reference sequence). This CDR3 spans 16 amino acids. V was clipped by 6 bases and J by 4 bases, with 19 bases between them. CDR3 loop: CASRMPAGDAYNEQFF. The CDR3 DNA follows: TGTGCCAGCAGGATGCCTGCAGGCGATGCTTACAATGAGCAGTTCTTC.

This clonotype was recorded a few times. The chain is built from TRBV5-1 and TRBJ1-4; 8 bases align to TRBD1. This CDR3 is built from 14 residues. V shed 5 bases, J shed 5 bases, and the junction held 5 bases outside the gene matches. Germline CDR1 and CDR2: SGHRS and YFSETQ. Here the CDR3 reads CASSPGDRNEKLFF. For the CDR3, the DNA is TGCGCCAGCAGTCCGGGGGACAGGAATGAAAAACTGTTTTTT.

This clonotype was found a few times. An end of the junction differs from the germline gene, which may be a read error. The chain uses TRBV20-1 and TRBJ2-7; 8 bases map to TRBD1. Germline CDR1 DFQATT, CDR2 SNEGSKA (reference sequence). The CDR3 is 14 residues long. Here the CDR3 DNA reads TGCAGTGCTAGGGACAGGGAGCGTTTACACGAGCACTACTTC. Translated, it gives CSARDRERLHEHYF.

This clonotype was counted a few times. The chain has TRBV30 and TRBJ2-7; D possibly matches TRBD1 or TRBD2 (6 bases each). Trimming stripped 2 bases from V and 5 bases from J, with 16 bases between. The length of the CDR3 is 14 residues. Per germline, CDR1 GTSNPN and CDR2 SVGIG (reference sequence). The CDR3 nucleotides read TGTGCCTGGAGTCGAGTTCTCGGGGGCAACGAGCAGTACTTC. This gives the protein CAWSRVLGGNEQYF.

The rearrangement joins TRBV7-2 to TRBJ1-6; 12 positions agree with TRBD1. The CDR3 is made up of 17 amino acids. Germline CDR1 is SGHTA and CDR2 is FQGNSA. V lost 5 bases and J lost 10; bases outside the gene matches: 12. The CDR3 sequence is CASSPPGQGAWSSPLHF. The DNA for the CDR3 is TGTGCCAGCAGCCCGCCGGGACAGGGGGCCTGGAGCTCACCCCTCCACTTT.